These 28 T cell receptor beta chains share one sample of origin, sequenced in a study of lymphopenia after photon versus proton radiotherapy. Using immunoSEQ multiplex PCR, the repertoire was profiled, and TCRdb retains in-frame clones only, with some absent. The sample lists about 49,000 clones; around 83% were seen once. The sample was peripheral blood, taken from a patient treated with photon-based radiotherapy. These receptors originate from a man aged 45 to 65 with gastric cancer.

The sample holds one count of this clone. The chain employs TRBV6-1 and TRBJ2-1, with D perhaps TRBD1 (6 bases). This CDR3 region has 15 residues. Between the trimmed V and J ends, which lost 11 bases and 0 bases, there was a span of 17 bases. Germline V lookup: CDR1 MNHNS, CDR2 SASEGT. CDR3 DNA sequence: TGTGCCGGTAAGGGGACATCGAGCTCCTACAATGAGCAGTTCTTC. Amino acid sequence: CAGKGTSSSYNEQFF.

The rearrangement links TRBV29-1 to TRBJ2-1, with TRBD1 matching 7 bases. This CDR3 has 13 amino acids. The J segment lost 4 bases and the V segment lost 4 bases, leaving 4 bases of the junction unmatched. CDR1 is SQVTM, CDR2 ANQGSEA, per germline. The CDR3 region is CSVAPGQYNEQFF. DNA of the CDR3: TGCAGCGTTGCCCCGGGACAGTACAATGAGCAGTTCTTC.

This clone occurred a few times. The chain recombines TRBV7-6 with TRBJ1-2; D is uncertain. CDR3 length: 13 residues. Trimming removed 5 bases at V and 8 bases at J, with 15 bases between. Germline V gene data show CDR1 as SGHVS and CDR2 as FNYEAQ. CDR3 protein: CASSIRSEDGYTF. CDR3 nucleotide sequence: TGTGCCAGCAGCATACGCTCGGAGGACGGCTACACCTTC.

The CDR3 coding sequence is TGTGCCAGCAGCCAGGGGCCAGGGAATGAAAAACTGTTTTTT. It yields the protein CASSQGPGNEKLFF. This chain connects TRBV4-2 to TRBJ1-4; tentative D call: TRBD1 (5 bases). The germline V gene encodes CDR1 LGHNA and CDR2 YNFKEQ. V lost 3 bases and J 5 bases, leaving 10 bases between the germline ends. The CDR3 consists of 14 residues.

This chain connects TRBV11-2 to TRBJ2-2, with D possibly matching TRBD2 (7 bases). The V end was cut by 8 bases, the J end by 1 base, with 17 bases between. Germline assignment: CDR1 SGHAT and CDR2 FQNNGV. The length of the CDR3 is 16 residues. The CDR3 coding sequence is TGTGCCAGCCTAGGGGGAGGGAATTTGAACACCGGGGAGCTGTTTTTT. Protein: CASLGGGNLNTGELFF. The complete variable domain, with remaining parts taken from reference TRBV11-2 and TRBJ2-2, reads EAGVAQSPRYKIIEKRQSVAFWCNPISGHATLYWYQQILGQGPKLLIQFQNNGVVDDSQLPKDRFSAERLKGVDSTLKIQPAKLEDSAVYLCASLGGGNLNTGELFFGEGSRLTVL.

The chain couples TRBV7-2 to TRBJ2-7, with D possibly called TRBD1 or TRBD2 (5 bases each). Trimming removed 1 base at V and 3 bases at J, with 10 bases between. Germline assignment: CDR1 SGHTA and CDR2 FQGNSA. The CDR3 is 14 amino acids. The CDR3 spells CASSLDGTDYEQYF. CDR3 coding DNA: TGTGCCAGCAGCTTAGACGGGACGGACTACGAGCAGTACTTC.

V and J are TRBV7-7 and TRBJ2-6; TRBD1 is a possible D gene (6 bases). The germline CDR1 and CDR2 sequences are SSHAT and FNYEAQ (reference sequence). The V end was cut by 6 bases, the J end by 4 bases, with 10 bases between. The length of the CDR3 is 14 residues. CDR3 residues: CASSAGEGANVLTF. The CDR3 nucleotides read TGTGCCAGCAGTGCAGGGGAGGGGGCCAACGTCCTGACTTTC.

The V call is TRBV19, the J call TRBJ1-4; no firm D call. V lost 3 bases, J lost 7 bases, and 12 bases lay in between. The CDR3 is 14 residues long. Germline CDR1 LNHDA, CDR2 SQIVND (reference sequence). This chain's CDR3 is CASSIQGFVEKLFF. DNA of the CDR3: TGTGCCAGTAGTATCCAAGGGTTCGTTGAAAAACTGTTTTTT.

The chain employs TRBV6-5 and TRBJ1-1; no reliable D call. The length of the CDR3 is 13 residues. Germline lookup yields CDR1 MNHEY and CDR2 SVGAGI. Trimming cost V 2 bases and J 2 bases, with 6 bases left between them. The CDR3 sequence is CASSYGHNTEAFF. The CDR3 region has the DNA TGTGCCAGCAGTTACGGTCATAACACTGAAGCTTTCTTT.

The V and J genes are TRBV5-1 and TRBJ1-2; D possibly corresponds to TRBD1 (5 bases). Per the germline V gene, CDR1 is SGHRS and CDR2 is YFSETQ. The CDR3 contains 14 residues. V was cut by 3 bases and J by 0 bases, with 9 bases left in between. CDR3: CASSSRGTNYGYTF. Here the CDR3 DNA reads TGCGCCAGCAGCTCAAGGGGCACTAACTATGGCTACACCTTC.

The genes are TRBV30 and TRBJ2-3; perhaps D is TRBD1 or TRBD2 (7 bases each). The CDR3 runs to 15 residues. The germline V gene has CDR1 GTSNPN and CDR2 SVGIG (reference sequence). The V gene lost 5 bases and the J gene lost 5 bases, with 20 bases spanning the gap. The CDR3: CAWARGGRLLDTQYF. The CDR3 nucleotides are TGTGCCTGGGCCAGGGGGGGGAGACTCTTAGATACGCAGTATTTT.

J is TRBJ1-2 and V is TRBV28, with a possible D match to TRBD1 (5 bases). Germline CDR1 reads MDHEN; CDR2 reads SYDVKM. The CDR3 runs to 15 residues. The V and J ends lost 5 bases and 1 base respectively, with 14 bases between them. The CDR3 here is CASSAAGTVNYGYTF. CDR3 coding DNA: TGTGCCAGCAGTGCCGCAGGGACTGTTAACTATGGCTACACCTTC.

V usage is TRBV5-1 and J usage is TRBJ2-7, with a possible D match to TRBD2 (5 bases). The ends were cut back, 2 bases at V and 6 bases at J, with 15 bases in the middle. Germline V gene data show CDR1 as SGHRS and CDR2 as YFSETQ. The CDR3 sequence is 14 residues long. In DNA form, the CDR3 reads TGCGCCAGCAGCTTAGGGAGCGGTTCCCTCGAGCAGTACTTC. The encoded protein is CASSLGSGSLEQYF.

The rearrangement links TRBV6-6 to TRBJ1-5; D is unclear. The length of the CDR3 is 12 residues. The V gene lost 6 bases and the J gene lost 3 bases, with 6 bases spanning the gap. CDR1 is MNHNY and CDR2 is SVGAGI in the germline V gene (reference sequence). The CDR3 region has the DNA TGTGCCAGCAGCGACACCAATCAGCCCCAGCATTTT. Translating it yields CASSDTNQPQHF.

J is TRBJ1-4 and V is TRBV2; 7 bases fit TRBD1. Germline V gene sequence: CDR1 SNHLY, CDR2 FYNNEI. After removal of 6 bases from V and 7 bases from J, the junction contained 11 bases not matched to a gene. The CDR3 spans 15 residues. The CDR3 bases are TGTGCCAGCAGAACGGGACAGAACCTGGGTGAAAAACTGTTTTTT. Encoded protein: CASRTGQNLGEKLFF.

CDR3 nucleotides: TGCAGTGCTAGACTTTTTGACGAGCAGTACTTC. As protein: CSARLFDEQYF. This rearrangement joins TRBV20-1 to TRBJ2-7; D gene ambiguous. CDR1 and CDR2 from the germline V gene are DFQATT and SNEGSKA (reference sequence). This CDR3 has 11 residues. V lost 2 bases and J lost 5, with 7 bases in between.

The chain has TRBV30 and TRBJ1-3; the D is unclear. The ends were cut back, 0 bases at V and 4 bases at J, with 7 bases in the middle. CDR1 GTSNPN and CDR2 SVGIG come from the germline V gene (reference sequence). The CDR3 covers 13 residues. The CDR3 loop is CAWSVGGGNTIYF. The CDR3 DNA reads as TGTGCCTGGAGTGTCGGAGGGGGAAACACCATATATTTT.

This chain's CDR3 is CASSSGGRRAHEQYF. The CDR3 region has the DNA TGCGCCAGCAGCTCCGGGGGGCGGAGGGCACACGAGCAGTACTTC. The gene calls are TRBV5-1 and TRBJ2-7; D perhaps matches TRBD2 (7 bases). The CDR3 runs to 15 residues. The germline V gene has CDR1 SGHRS and CDR2 YFSETQ. Trimming took 3 bases from V and 5 from J, leaving 18 bases between them.

This rearrangement joins TRBV19 to TRBJ1-1; D is uncertain. CDR1 is LNHDA and CDR2 is SQIVND in the germline V gene (reference sequence). Deletions cut 2 bases from V and 5 bases from J, with 9 bases between. The CDR3 length is 13 residues. Written as DNA, the CDR3 is TGTGCCAGTAGTATACTATCGGGGACTGAAGCTTTCTTT. Translation: CASSILSGTEAFF.

This rearrangement joins TRBV19 to TRBJ2-2; D is possibly TRBD2 (5 bases). CDR3 length: 17 residues. Trimming pared 5 bases from V and 3 bases from J, leaving 19 bases between. Germline CDR1 and CDR2: LNHDA and SQIVND (reference sequence). The CDR3 DNA is TGTGCCAGTAGTTCCCCCCAGCGGCCGTCAGACACCGGGGAGCTGTTTTTT. It encodes CASSSPQRPSDTGELFF.

The chain uses TRBV30 and TRBJ1-4; D remains unclear. Germline V gene lookup returns CDR1 GTSNPN and CDR2 SVGIG (reference sequence). V lost 4 bases and J 5 bases, leaving 11 bases between the germline ends. This CDR3 is built from 13 residues. The CDR3 nucleotides are TGTGCCTGGACCGACACCTTCAATGAAAAACTGTTTTTT. Translation gives CAWTDTFNEKLFF.

The chain combines TRBV9 with TRBJ2-3; D gene unclear. The CDR3 consists of 15 residues. V gave up 4 bases and J gave up 0 bases, with 12 bases separating them. Germline V CDR1 and CDR2: SGDLS, YYNGEE. CDR3 sequence: CASSQKVGSTDTQYF. In DNA form, the CDR3 reads TGTGCCAGCAGCCAAAAAGTCGGAAGCACAGATACGCAGTATTTT. The full variable domain, completed using reference TRBV9 and TRBJ2-3, is DSGVTQTPKHLITATGQRVTLRCSPRSGDLSVYWYQQSLDQGLQFLIQYYNGEERAKGNILERFSAQQFPDLHSELNLSSLELGDSALYFCASSQKVGSTDTQYFGPGTRLTVL.

The J gene is TRBJ1-1, the V gene TRBV27; unclear D gene. V was pared by 1 base and J by 1 base, with 4 bases between. Per germline, CDR1 MNHEY and CDR2 SMNVEV (reference sequence). The length of the CDR3 is 13 residues. The CDR3 DNA follows: TGTGCCAGCAGTTTATTGGGGAACACTGAAGCTTTCTTT. This sequence encodes CASSLLGNTEAFF.

The chain employs TRBV7-2 and TRBJ2-5; 16 bases align to TRBD2. CDR1 is SGHTA, CDR2 FQGNSA, per germline. The CDR3 is made up of 17 amino acids. The V segment lost 4 bases and the J segment 5 bases; nucleotides outside the gene matches: 7. The CDR3 protein is CASSSGTSGRARETQYF. CDR3 bases: TGTGCCAGCAGCTCGGGGACTAGCGGGAGGGCCCGCGAGACCCAGTACTTC.

This chain connects TRBV11-2 to TRBJ1-4, with 8 bases matching TRBD1. The J segment lost 7 bases and the V segment lost 4 bases, leaving 8 bases of the junction unmatched. The CDR3 consists of 15 residues. Germline V gives CDR1 SGHAT, CDR2 FQNNGV. CDR3 DNA sequence: TGTGCCAGCAGCTCCCCGGGGACAGGAGGTGAAAAACTGTTTTTT. Translation: CASSSPGTGGEKLFF.

The rearrangement links TRBV19 to TRBJ1-5; TRBD1 matches 7 bases. V trimming: 5 bases; J trimming: 3 bases; junction bases outside the gene matches: 13. Per germline, CDR1 LNHDA and CDR2 SQIVND (reference sequence). The CDR3 runs 17 residues. As DNA, the CDR3 is TGTGCCAGTAGTTTACCGCAGGGACAGTCTCACAATCAGCCCCAGCATTTT. It is translated as CASSLPQGQSHNQPQHF.

The V and J genes are TRBV7-3 and TRBJ2-5; TRBD1 matches 9 bases. The CDR3 runs 13 residues. Germline-derived CDR1 and CDR2 are SGHTA and FQGTGA. V dropped 5 bases and J dropped 5; count of bases not matched to a gene: 3. CDR3 residues: CASSPDRGETQYF. In nucleotides, the CDR3 is TGTGCCAGCAGCCCCGACAGGGGGGAGACCCAGTACTTC.

This chain's CDR3 is CASSPKENNEQFF. The CDR3 nucleotides are TGTGCCAGCAGCCCCAAAGAGAACAATGAGCAGTTCTTC. The rearrangement uses TRBV21-1 and TRBJ2-1; the table's D call TRBD2 went unverified against the DNA. TRBV21-1 represents a pseudogene. CDR3 size: 13 residues.